This T cell receptor beta chain is from a study of blood T cell repertoires in COVID-19. Study background: From the United States, Italy and Spain came samples of acute and convalescent COVID-19. The analysed material was cDNA or gDNA that came from T cells, B-cell-depleted T cells, or PBMCs.

Per the original data handling: Amplifying reference gene primers gave estimates of nucleated cell counts. Assay used: immunoSEQ multiplex PCR; TCRdb lists only in-frame clones, some missing. The D gene and trimming were derived from the DNA, and the V and J assignments and clone size from that table. The sample has around 300,000 clones, over 75% seen once; the top ten hold approximately 10%. Germline lookup yields CDR1 SGHRS and CDR2 YFSETQ. V was cut by 0 bases and J by 1 base, with 5 bases left in between. CDR3 size: 15 residues. The origin of this receptor is a woman in her sixties or seventies with acute or convalescent COVID-19. The specimen was peripheral blood. V is TRBV5-1 and J is TRBJ2-6; no clear D gene. The CDR3 DNA reads TGCGCCAGCAGCTTGGCCGGGTCTGGGGCCAACGTCCTGACTTTC. Translated, it gives CASSLAGSGANVLTF.